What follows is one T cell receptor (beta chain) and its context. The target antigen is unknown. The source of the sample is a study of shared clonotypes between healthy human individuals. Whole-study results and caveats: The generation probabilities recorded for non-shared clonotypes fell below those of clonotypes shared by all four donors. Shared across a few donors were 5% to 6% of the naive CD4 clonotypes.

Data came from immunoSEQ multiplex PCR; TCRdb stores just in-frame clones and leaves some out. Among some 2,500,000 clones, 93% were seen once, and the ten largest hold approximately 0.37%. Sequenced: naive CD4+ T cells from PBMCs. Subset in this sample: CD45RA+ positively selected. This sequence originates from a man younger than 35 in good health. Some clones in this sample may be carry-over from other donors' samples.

CDR3 DNA sequence: TGTGCCACCAGCAGTGGTTGGCAGGGGGACTACGAGCAGTACTTC. It codes for CATSSGWQGDYEQYF. The J gene is TRBJ2-7, the V gene TRBV15; 7 bases are shared with TRBD1. Trimming took 3 bases from V and 3 from J; bases not matched to a gene: 8. Germline V gene data show CDR1 as LNHNV and CDR2 as YYDKDF (reference sequence). The CDR3 is 15 amino acids.